This T cell receptor beta chain was identified in a study of metastatic and nonmetastatic thyroid tumors. All patients were untreated before thyroid surgery. Notes on the study in general: Significantly greater TCR beta diversity was reportedly found in malignant thyroid tumors than in benign nodules (in blood and tumor).

This clone came up many times. As yet, its antigen is unknown. This specimen includes other DNA sequences encoding the same CDR3. Using MiXCR, TCRdb reanalyzed the PCR reads. Among over 15,000 clones, roughly 21% were seen once, and the ten largest hold 12%. Per the germline V gene, CDR1 is KGHDR and CDR2 is SFDVKD. This CDR3 spans 16 amino acids. V was pared by 6 bases and J by 8 bases, with 21 bases between. V is TRBV24-1 and J is TRBJ1-4; maybe TRBD1 (6 bases). Sequencing was performed on tumor tissue. The clonotype originates from a female donor with papillary thyroid cancer or a benign thyroid nodule (not recorded which). Some clones in this sample may be carry-over from other donors' samples. In DNA form, the CDR3 reads TGTGCCACCAGTACGACCCTCGTGGGGGCGCGAGAAAAACTGTTTTTT. It is translated as CATSTTLVGAREKLFF.